Below are 9 T cell receptor beta chains sequenced from a single sample in a study of metastatic and nonmetastatic thyroid tumors. TCRdb reanalyzed the PCR reads with MiXCR. The sample has 30,000 or so clones, 6% to 9.5% seen once; the top ten hold about 41%. Each patient went into thyroid surgery without having received any treatment. The sample taken for sequencing was blood. Source of these receptors: a female donor with papillary thyroid cancer or a benign thyroid nodule (not recorded which). Some clones in this sample may be carry-over from other donors' samples.

As concerns this clone: This may be a read error: a much more frequent sequence differs by one nucleotide. CDR3 region: CAIKEGGPSDTQYF. The CDR3 nucleotides read TGTGCCATCAAGGAGGGAGGGCCCTCAGATACGCAGTATTTT. J is TRBJ2-3 and V is TRBV10-3; 7 bases match TRBD2. From germline, CDR1 is ENHRY and CDR2 SYGVKD. The CDR3 consists of 14 residues. V gave up 7 bases and J gave up 4 bases; unmatched junction bases: 8.

The rearrangement joins TRBV11-3 to TRBJ2-2, with 13 bases lining up with TRBD2. V lost 4 bases to trimming and J lost 5 bases; unmatched junction nucleotides: 4. The CDR3 is 16 amino acids. CDR1 is SGHNT and CDR2 is YENEEA in the germline V gene. The CDR3 sequence: CASSSGLAGVTGELFF. The CDR3 nucleotides are TGTGCCAGCAGCTCCGGACTAGCGGGAGTTACCGGGGAGCTGTTTTTT. The whole variable domain, filled in from reference TRBV11-3 and TRBJ2-2, reads EAGVVQSPRYKIIEKKQPVAFWCNPISGHNTLYWYLQNLGQGPELLIRYENEEAVDDSQLPKDRFSAERLKGVDSTLKIQPAELGDSAVYLCASSSGLAGVTGELFFGEGSRLTVL.

There are many counts of this clone. The V call is TRBV24-1, the J call TRBJ1-2; 10 positions match TRBD1. The length of the CDR3 is 14 residues. The V gene's germline CDR1 is KGHDR and CDR2 SFDVKD. Trimming at V came to 3 bases and at J to 8 bases, leaving 5 bases not matched to a gene. Here the CDR3 DNA reads TGTGCCACCAGTGATCCTGACAGGGGGCGAGGCTACACCTTC. Protein product: CATSDPDRGRGYTF.

This clone has ten or more counts. In DNA, the CDR3 is TGTGCCAGCTCACTAGGGACAGGGAACACTGAAGCTTTCTTT. Protein sequence: CASSLGTGNTEAFF. V is TRBV18 and J is TRBJ1-1, with 8 bases that match TRBD1. V dropped 4 bases and J dropped 1; count of bases not matched to a gene: 2. The CDR3 has 14 amino acids. CDR1 and CDR2 from the germline V gene are KGHSH and LQKENI.

This clone was seen repeatedly, ten times or more. The rearrangement joins TRBV20-1 to TRBJ2-5; unclear D gene. Germline V gene lookup returns CDR1 DFQATT and CDR2 SNEGSKA (reference sequence). This CDR3 is 14 amino acids long. Trimming shortened V by 2 bases and J by 5 bases, and 15 bases separated the two germline ends. The CDR3 is CSARPGSNWETQYF. CDR3 coding DNA: TGCAGTGCTAGACCGGGCTCGAATTGGGAGACCCAGTACTTC.

This clone was picked up many times. This sequence joins TRBV19 and TRBJ1-6; no reliable D call. The germline V and J ends were trimmed by 2 bases and 10 bases, with 6 bases remaining between them. Germline loops: CDR1 LNHDA, CDR2 SQIVND (reference sequence). The CDR3 has 12 residues. This chain's CDR3 is CASSIRGSPLHF. CDR3 coding DNA: TGTGCCAGTAGTATACGCGGATCACCCCTCCACTTT.

This sequence joins TRBV10-2 and TRBJ1-1; TRBD1 matches at 7 bases. The length of the CDR3 is 13 residues. Germline loops: CDR1 WSHSY, CDR2 SAAADI. The V and J ends lost 3 bases and 12 bases, in that order; junction bases with no gene match: 10. DNA of the CDR3: TGCGCCAGCAGTGATCCGGGGACAGCAGAATCTTTCTTT. Encoded protein: CASSDPGTAESFF.

This clone was picked up a small number of times. CDR3 residues: CASSLPSGDEQFF. The DNA for the CDR3 is TGTGCCAGCAGCTTGCCTTCCGGTGATGAGCAGTTCTTC. This chain uses TRBV5-4 with TRBJ2-1; the D is unclear. The germline V and J ends were trimmed by 1 base and 8 bases, with 10 bases remaining between them. Germline assignment: CDR1 SGHNT and CDR2 YYREEE (reference sequence). The CDR3 has 13 amino acids. Based on the CDR3 plus reference TRBV5-4 and TRBJ2-1, the full variable domain is ETGVTQSPTHLIKTRGQQVTLRCSSQSGHNTVSWYQQALGQGPQFIFQYYREEENGRGNFPPRFSGLQFPNYSSELNVNALELDDSALYLCASSLPSGDEQFFGPGTRLTVL.

This clone was observed many times. J is TRBJ2-3 and V is TRBV20-1; TRBD1 is a possible D gene (6 bases). Trimming took off 0 bases at V and 1 base at J, with 14 bases between the two ends. The germline CDR1 and CDR2 sequences are DFQATT and SNEGSKA (reference sequence). CDR3 length equals 16 residues. This CDR3 reads CSAREAGAHRTDTQYF. CDR3 bases: TGCAGTGCTAGAGAGGCAGGGGCGCACCGCACAGATACGCAGTATTTT.